These 20 T cell receptor beta chains share one sample of origin, sequenced in a study of molecular identifiers for immune sequencing clone quantification. TCRdb reanalysed the PCR reads using MiXCR and keeps one entry per CDR3 protein. Altogether nearly 650,000 distinct CDR3 sequences are present, about 25% being singletons, with the ten largest covering 0.7% to 0.95%. Sequenced input: naive CD8+ T cells from blood, with Jurkat cell RNA spiked in. This sample's subset: FACS-sorted CD8+CD4-CCR7+CD45RA+ naive T cells. The receptors were sampled from a human donor in good health. Some libraries in this study had Jurkat cell RNA spiked in.

The chain is built from TRBV19 and TRBJ1-1, with D possibly being TRBD1 (5 bases). CDR3 size: 16 residues. Trimming removed 5 bases from V and 1 base from J, with 17 bases in between. Germline CDR1 is LNHDA and CDR2 is SQIVND (reference sequence). The CDR3 coding sequence is TGTGCCAGTAGTCTGTGGATAGGGGTCACGAACACTGAAGCTTTCTTT. This gives the protein CASSLWIGVTNTEAFF.

Regarding this clonotype: A much bigger clone sits one base away, suggesting this may be a read error. The chain employs TRBV6-2 or TRBV6-3 and TRBJ1-5; TRBD1 might be the D (5 bases). Germline CDR1 MNHEY, CDR2 SVGEGT. This CDR3 comprises 15 residues. CDR3 protein: CASSYGAVSNLPQHF. CDR3 sequence (DNA): TGTGCCAGCAGTTACGGGGCGGTGAGCAATCTGCCCCAGCATTTT.

In its sample, this clonotype was seen many times. The chain recombines TRBV7-6 with TRBJ1-4; D is unclear. The CDR3 totals 14 residues. Germline lookup yields CDR1 SGHVS and CDR2 FNYEAQ. V dropped 5 bases and J dropped 4 bases, with 11 bases sitting between them. The CDR3 region has the DNA TGTGCCAGCAGCCTAACCGGGGATAATGAAAAACTGTTTTTT. It specifies CASSLTGDNEKLFF.

On this clonotype: The junction does not match germline at one end; this may be a read error. The chain carries TRBV2 and TRBJ1-4; the match to TRBD1 covers 7 bases. The CDR3 contains 13 residues. Germline assignment: CDR1 SNHLY and CDR2 FYNNEI. The CDR3 here is CATEGTDNEKLLF. In nucleotides, the CDR3 is TGTGCCACCGAGGGGACAGACAATGAAAAACTGCTTTTT.

This clonotype was picked up a small number of times. V and J are TRBV28 and TRBJ1-1; D perhaps matches TRBD1 (5 bases). From germline, CDR1 is MDHEN and CDR2 SYDVKM. CDR3 length: 17 amino acids. The V end was cut by 3 bases, the J end by 3 bases, with 20 bases between. The CDR3 sequence is CASSFLTPALGDTEAFF. The CDR3 coding sequence is TGTGCCAGCAGTTTCCTCACGCCTGCCCTGGGGGACACTGAAGCTTTCTTT.

This clonotype was detected many times. The chain has TRBV7-9 and TRBJ1-1, with a possible D match to TRBD1 (5 bases). Germline loops: CDR1 SEHNR, CDR2 FQNEAQ (reference sequence). V lost 5 bases and J 2 bases, leaving 15 bases between the germline ends. The CDR3 runs to 15 residues. The CDR3 spells CASSQGQGSNTEAFF. Here the CDR3 DNA reads TGTGCCAGCAGCCAAGGGCAGGGTAGTAACACTGAAGCTTTCTTT.

The chain joins TRBV20-1 to TRBJ1-1, with D unclear. This CDR3 contains 16 residues. Trimming cost V 0 bases and J 3 bases, with 17 bases left between them. Germline V gene sequence: CDR1 DFQATT, CDR2 SNEGSKA (reference sequence). CDR3 coding DNA: TGCAGTGCTAGAGACCCCCGACAAGAAAAATACACTGAAGCTTTCTTT. It codes for CSARDPRQEKYTEAFF.

This clonotype was detected a few times. V is TRBV6-1 and J is TRBJ1-1; no firm D call. Germline values: CDR1 MNHNS, CDR2 SASEGT. This CDR3 spans 14 amino acids. Trimming left V 4 bases short and J 3 bases short, with 12 bases between. The CDR3 reads CASSGARDYTEAFF. The DNA for the CDR3 is TGTGCCAGCAGTGGAGCTAGAGACTACACTGAAGCTTTCTTT.

The V and J genes are TRBV19 and TRBJ2-1; D is perhaps TRBD2 (5 bases). This CDR3 region has 13 residues. V shed 10 bases and J shed 9 bases, with 19 bases lying between them. Germline CDR1 LNHDA, CDR2 SQIVND (reference sequence). Here the CDR3 DNA reads TGTGCCACCCTTGGACTGGGCCCGGGTGAGCAGTTCTTC. This translates into CATLGLGPGEQFF.

About this clonotype itself: Being one base from a much bigger clone, this may be a read error. The chain links TRBV5-6 to TRBJ1-1; the D is unclear. The V end lost 2 bases, the J end lost 7 bases, and 15 bases lay between the germline ends. This CDR3 is 14 amino acids long. Germline CDR1 and CDR2: SGHDT and YYEEEE. The CDR3 region is CASSLTGRLNEAFF. As DNA, the CDR3 is TGTGCCAGCAGCTTAACCGGGAGGCTAAATGAAGCTTTCTTT.

This clonotype occurred many times. The V gene is TRBV12-3 or TRBV12-4, the J gene TRBJ2-1; tentatively, D is TRBD2 (5 bases). The CDR3 is 13 amino acids. The V and J ends lost 5 bases and 8 bases respectively, with 13 bases between them. CDR3 sequence: CASSPNGGHEQFF. The DNA of the CDR3 is TGTGCCAGCAGTCCCAATGGAGGCCATGAGCAGTTCTTC.

This clonotype was detected many times. The chain has TRBV2 and TRBJ1-1; 7 bases agree with TRBD1. Germline V CDR1 and CDR2: SNHLY, FYNNEI. This CDR3 region has 16 residues. V lost 1 base and J lost 4; bases outside the gene matches: 9. CDR3 amino acids: CASSEEEVWTGTEAFF. CDR3 nucleotide sequence: TGTGCCAGCAGTGAAGAAGAAGTGTGGACAGGCACTGAAGCTTTCTTT.

V gene TRBV7-9 combines with J gene TRBJ2-3, with D possibly TRBD1 on 6 matching bases. Germline V gene data show CDR1 as SEHNR and CDR2 as FQNEAQ (reference sequence). With 5 bases removed from V and 0 bases from J, the gap between germline ends came to 12 bases. The CDR3 contains 15 residues. CDR3 DNA sequence: TGTGCCAGCAGCCCGTGGACAGCTAGCACAGATACGCAGTATTTT. Amino acid sequence: CASSPWTASTDTQYF.

This clonotype was counted ten times or more. The chain carries TRBV7-2 and TRBJ2-5; TRBD2 aligns across 9 bases. The CDR3 is made up of 17 amino acids. The germline gives CDR1 SGHTA, CDR2 FQGNSA. Trimming cost V 1 base and J 4 bases; bases outside gene matches: 10. In nucleotides, the CDR3 is TGTGCCAGCAGCTTAGAAGGACTTAGCGGGAGTTTAGAGACCCAGTACTTC. This translates into CASSLEGLSGSLETQYF. Full variable domain (outside the CDR3, taken from reference TRBV7-2 and TRBJ2-5): GAGVSQSPSNKVTEKGKDVELRCDPISGHTALYWYRQSLGQGLEFLIYFQGNSAPDKSGLPSDRFSAERTGGSVSTLTIQRTQQEDSAVYLCASSLEGLSGSLETQYFGPGTRLLVL.

This clonotype was seen at least ten times. V and J are TRBV11-2 and TRBJ2-5; D gene uncertain. Per the germline V gene, CDR1 is SGHAT and CDR2 is FQNNGV. V was trimmed by 5 bases and J by 7 bases, leaving 11 bases between them. The CDR3 sequence is 12 residues long. The CDR3 DNA is TGTGCCAGCAGCCCCAGTTCGGCGACCCAGTACTTC. This sequence encodes CASSPSSATQYF. Using reference TRBV11-2 and TRBJ2-5 for the parts outside the CDR3, the full variable domain is EAGVAQSPRYKIIEKRQSVAFWCNPISGHATLYWYQQILGQGPKLLIQFQNNGVVDDSQLPKDRFSAERLKGVDSTLKIQPAKLEDSAVYLCASSPSSATQYFGPGTRLLVL.

This clonotype occurred a few times. The chain combines TRBV12-3 or TRBV12-4 with TRBJ1-2; D ambiguous. Deletions cut 5 bases from V and 1 base from J, with 14 bases between. The CDR3 extends over 15 amino acids. The CDR3 sequence: CASSPAPSDNYGYTF. The CDR3 DNA reads TGTGCCAGCAGTCCCGCCCCTTCGGATAACTATGGCTACACCTTC.

This sequence joins TRBV7-3 and TRBJ2-2, with D hard to call. V shed 2 bases and J shed 4 bases, with 14 bases lying between them. The CDR3 contains 16 residues. From germline, CDR1 is SGHTA and CDR2 FQGTGA. CDR3 nucleotide sequence: TGTGCCAGCAGCTTAGAGGCAGATTTCCTCACCGGGGAGCTGTTTTTT. It codes for CASSLEADFLTGELFF.

The V and J genes are TRBV6-2 or TRBV6-3 and TRBJ2-7, with 7 bases identical to TRBD2. J lost 2 bases, V lost 8 bases, and 6 bases had no gene match. Per the germline V gene, CDR1 is MNHEY and CDR2 is SVGEGT. CDR3 size: 13 residues. The CDR3 sequence is CASAAGRAYEQYF. CDR3 DNA: TGTGCCAGCGCAGCGGGGAGAGCCTACGAGCAGTACTTC.

This clonotype was detected many times. J is TRBJ2-7 and V is TRBV7-9; D is tentatively TRBD1 or TRBD2 (5 bases each). V gave up 4 bases and J gave up 2 bases, with 15 bases separating them. Germline V gene data show CDR1 as SEHNR and CDR2 as FQNEAQ (reference sequence). This CDR3 spans 15 amino acids. Written as DNA, the CDR3 is TGTGCCAGCAGCTCCCGGGACCTAGTCACCTACGAGCAGTACTTC. Its translation is CASSSRDLVTYEQYF.

With respect to this clonotype: A junction boundary mismatches the germline segment, possibly from a read error. The rearrangement joins TRBV20-1 to TRBJ1-6; D possibly corresponds to TRBD1 (5 bases). Germline CDR1 and CDR2: DFQATT and SNEGSKA (reference sequence). There are 16 residues in the CDR3. The CDR3 region has the DNA TGCAGTGCTAGAGCGGGGACCTTGTCTCCCCGCTCCCCCCTCCCCTTT. Encoded protein: CSARAGTLSPRSPLPF.